Below are 9 T cell receptor beta chains sequenced from a single sample in a study of shared clonotypes between healthy human individuals. Using immunoSEQ multiplex PCR, the repertoire was profiled, and TCRdb retains in-frame clones only, with some absent. The sample holds around 2,000,000 clones, around 95% seen once. The sample taken for sequencing was naive CD4+ T cells sorted from blood. Regarding subset: CD45RA+ positively selected. The receptor set was obtained from a man aged 18 to 30 in good health.

The rearrangement uses TRBV7-9 and TRBJ1-6; TRBD1 agrees at 8 bases. Germline lookup yields CDR1 SEHNR and CDR2 FQNEAQ (reference sequence). This CDR3 has 15 amino acids. Germline trimming cut 5 bases from V and 10 bases from J; bases unmatched to any gene: 10. CDR3 in DNA: TGTGCCAGCAGCCGAGCAGGGGGCGGCGGGTCACCCCTCCACTTT. It specifies CASSRAGGGGSPLHF.

This chain uses TRBV11-2 with TRBJ2-5; the match to TRBD2 covers 7 bases. V shed 2 bases, J shed 0 bases, and the junction held 3 bases outside the gene matches. Germline V gives CDR1 SGHAT, CDR2 FQNNGV. The CDR3 contains 15 residues. The CDR3 DNA reads TGTGCCAGCAGCTTAAGCGGGACGAACCAAGAGACCCAGTACTTC. Translation: CASSLSGTNQETQYF.

This clone appeared a single time. The chain employs TRBV5-4 and TRBJ2-5; 9 bases align to TRBD1. This CDR3 spans 17 amino acids. Unmatched junction bases numbered 8, after V lost 0 bases and J lost 2 bases. Germline V gene data show CDR1 as SGHNT and CDR2 as YYREEE (reference sequence). CDR3 region: CASSLVSADRGQETQYF. Here the CDR3 DNA reads TGTGCCAGCAGCTTGGTGTCGGCGGACAGGGGTCAAGAGACCCAGTACTTC.

This clone was counted once. This chain connects TRBV19 to TRBJ1-1, with 7 bases fitting TRBD1. V lost 7 bases to trimming and J lost 4 bases; unmatched junction nucleotides: 9. This CDR3 comprises 14 residues. The germline gives CDR1 LNHDA, CDR2 SQIVND (reference sequence). The CDR3 sequence: CASTIGTVRTEAFF. In nucleotides, the CDR3 is TGTGCCAGTACTATTGGGACAGTGCGCACTGAAGCTTTCTTT.

CDR3 loop: CASSHLDRSSYNEQFF. CDR3 bases: TGCGCCAGCAGCCACTTGGACAGGAGCTCCTACAATGAGCAGTTCTTC. The chain couples TRBV4-1 to TRBJ2-1; 7 nucleotides match TRBD1. This CDR3 comprises 16 residues. Losses at the gene ends were 3 bases for V and 0 bases for J; bases not matched to a gene: 5. In germline, CDR1 is MGHRA, CDR2 YSYEKL.

The chain uses TRBV11-2 and TRBJ2-1; TRBD2 agrees at 12 bases. CDR1 is SGHAT, CDR2 FQNNGV, per germline. V gave up 5 bases and J gave up 9 bases; unmatched junction bases: 8. The CDR3 loop spans 15 amino acids. CDR3 in amino acids: CASSPRLAGEGEQFF. The CDR3 DNA sequence: TGTGCCAGCAGCCCCCGACTAGCGGGAGAAGGTGAGCAGTTCTTC.

This clone was seen many times. This sample includes further DNA sequences coding for the same CDR3. The V call is TRBV7-9, the J call TRBJ1-5; D is undetermined. V was trimmed by 1 base and J by 4 bases, leaving 2 bases between them. The CDR3 is made up of 12 amino acids. Germline V lookup: CDR1 SEHNR, CDR2 FQNEAQ (reference sequence). CDR3 DNA sequence: TGTGCCAGCAGCTTAGGGAATCAGCCCCAGCATTTT. Protein: CASSLGNQPQHF.

The J gene is TRBJ1-1, the V gene TRBV11-3; D remains unclear. With 4 bases removed from V and 0 bases from J, the gap between germline ends came to 6 bases. Germline V gene sequence: CDR1 SGHNT, CDR2 YENEEA. The CDR3 runs to 13 residues. CDR3 in amino acids: CASSSTMNTEAFF. The CDR3 DNA reads as TGTGCCAGCAGCTCCACAATGAACACTGAAGCTTTCTTT.

The CDR3 coding sequence is TGTGCCAGCTCACCACCGTTGGGGGGCCCGAGGATGGAGACCCAGTACTTC. This gives the protein CASSPPLGGPRMETQYF. The rearrangement uses TRBV18 and TRBJ2-5; either TRBD1 or TRBD2 may supply D (6 bases each). V was shortened by 0 bases and J by 5 bases, with 19 bases between the two germline ends. This CDR3 contains 17 residues. Germline CDR1 KGHSH, CDR2 LQKENI.